Here is one T cell receptor (beta chain) with its context. The CDR3 contains 15 residues. V trimming: 0 bases; J trimming: 8 bases; junction bases outside the gene matches: 1. In germline, CDR1 is WNHNN, CDR2 SYGVQD (reference sequence). The data belong to a study of blood T cell repertoires in COVID-19. Study summary: Some COVID-19 samples were acute and others convalescent; all came from the United States, Italy and Spain.

Original methodology: How many nucleated cells were present was estimated from reference gene primer amplification. Sequencing was performed with immunoSEQ multiplex PCR; in TCRdb, only in-frame clones are kept and a portion is missing. V and J calls plus clone size are reproduced from that table; the DNA served to infer D and trimming. The repertoire holds 250,000 to 300,000 clones, with roughly 92% as singletons. The TCR sequence derives from a woman younger than 45 with COVID-19, enrolled during active disease. Sequenced material: peripheral blood. The chain carries TRBV10-1 and TRBJ2-1; TRBD2 matches at 13 bases. The CDR3 loop reads CASSESTSGRHEQFF. CDR3 in DNA: TGCGCCAGCAGTGAGTCGACTAGCGGGAGGCATGAGCAGTTCTTC.